This T cell receptor (beta chain) was identified during a study of cytomegalovirus exposure and HLA in healthy donors. The V gene's germline CDR1 is SGHRS and CDR2 YFSETQ. V shed 1 base and J shed 4 bases, with 11 bases lying between them. This CDR3 comprises 15 residues. A few counts support this clone. The PCR ran on 60 Vbeta and 13 Jbeta primers. Repertoires were generated with immunoSEQ multiplex PCR, while TCRdb's copy carries only in-frame clones and drops some. The sample includes more than 110,000 clones, over 60% of them seen just once. This receptor was obtained from a male donor in good health and CMV-seropositive. Sequences were obtained from PBMCs. This chain uses TRBV5-1 with TRBJ2-2; no clear D. CDR3 region: CASSLTARGTGELFF. CDR3 coding DNA: TGCGCCAGCAGCTTGACGGCGAGAGGCACCGGGGAGCTGTTTTTT. Looking up the rest from reference TRBV5-1 and TRBJ2-2 gives the full variable domain: KAGVTQTPRYLIKTRGQQVTLSCSPISGHRSVSWYQQTPGQGLQFLFEYFSETQRNKGNFPGRFSGRQFSNSRSEMNVSTLELGDSALYLCASSLTARGTGELFFGEGSRLTVL.